This T cell receptor beta chain was recovered during a study of T-cell reconstitution after alpha-beta-depleted transplantation in children. Study-level findings and limits: T-cell numbers and diversity, one year after transplant, stemmed largely from T cells that were newly produced. By about two months after transplant, alpha-beta T cells reportedly arose from several hundred graft clones that had expanded. Day-60 TCRbeta diversity that was high in some patients was derived from surviving recipient T cells and thymic progenitors.

This clonotype was recorded at least ten times. Its antigen is not identified. The V and J ends lost 1 base and 2 bases respectively, with 15 bases between them. The length of the CDR3 is 17 residues. Per germline, CDR1 LGHNA and CDR2 YSLEER. Preparing the TCRbeta library involved the use of unique molecular identifiers. MiXCR, applied by TCRdb to the PCR reads, yields one record per CDR3 protein. The data show 250,000 to 300,000 distinct CDR3 sequences, about a tenth seen once. The clonotype comes from a boy younger than two with acute myeloid leukemia, due to receive a stem cell transplant. This specimen consisted of PBMCs, obtained before TCRalphabeta/CD19-depleted stem cell transplant. V is TRBV4-3 and J is TRBJ2-1; D gene uncertain. In DNA, the CDR3 is TGCGCCAGCAGCCAAGTCACCTGGGAATATCCCTACAATGAGCAGTTCTTC. Its protein is CASSQVTWEYPYNEQFF.